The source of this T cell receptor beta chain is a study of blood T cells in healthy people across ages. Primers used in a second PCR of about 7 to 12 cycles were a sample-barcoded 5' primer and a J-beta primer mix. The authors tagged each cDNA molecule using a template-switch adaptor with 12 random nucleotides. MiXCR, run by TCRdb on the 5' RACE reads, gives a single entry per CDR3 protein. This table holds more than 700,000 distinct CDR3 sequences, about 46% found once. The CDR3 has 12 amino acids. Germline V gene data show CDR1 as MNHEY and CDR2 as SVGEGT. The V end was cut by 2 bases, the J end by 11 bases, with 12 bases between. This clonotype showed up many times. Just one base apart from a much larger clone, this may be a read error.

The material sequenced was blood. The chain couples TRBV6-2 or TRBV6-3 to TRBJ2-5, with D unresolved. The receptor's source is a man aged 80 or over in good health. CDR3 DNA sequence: TGTGCCAGCAGTTACGCCGATAATGAGCAGTACTTC. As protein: CASSYADNEQYF.